Presented here are 3 T cell receptor beta chains from one specimen sequenced in a study of blood T cell repertoires in COVID-19. Measured with immunoSEQ multiplex PCR; TCRdb has only the in-frame clones, and not every one. Of about 24,000 clones listed, roughly 86% are singletons. The source material was peripheral blood. These receptors were collected from a middle-aged man with active COVID-19.

This clone was detected only a few times. The rearrangement joins TRBV6-2 or TRBV6-3 to TRBJ1-2; TRBD1 agrees at 8 bases. Trimming cost V 6 bases and J 4 bases; bases outside gene matches: 10. The CDR3 is 15 amino acids. Per germline, CDR1 MNHEY and CDR2 SVGEGT. The CDR3 region is CASSSRQGQIYGYTF. In nucleotides, the CDR3 is TGTGCCAGCAGCTCCAGACAGGGGCAAATCTATGGCTACACCTTC.

V and J are TRBV5-1 and TRBJ2-1, with 10 bases that match TRBD2. CDR1 SGHRS and CDR2 YFSETQ come from the germline V gene. The CDR3 has 16 residues. V lost 2 bases to trimming and J lost 6 bases; unmatched junction nucleotides: 8. This CDR3 is CASSLVAGGHSNEQFF. Here the CDR3 DNA reads TGCGCCAGCAGCTTAGTAGCGGGGGGCCATTCCAATGAGCAGTTCTTC.

The chain carries TRBV7-8 and TRBJ2-5, with a tentative D call TRBD1 (6 bases). Germline V gives CDR1 SGHVS, CDR2 FQNEAQ. The CDR3 has 16 amino acids. The ends were cut back, 11 bases at V and 2 bases at J, with 24 bases in the middle. The CDR3 loop is CAAVPIKQGRQETQYF. CDR3 DNA: TGTGCCGCAGTTCCCATTAAACAGGGAAGGCAAGAGACCCAGTACTTC.